Below are 32 T cell receptor beta chains sequenced from a single sample in a study of T-cell reconstitution after alpha-beta-depleted transplantation in children. TCRbeta library construction was performed incorporating unique molecular identifiers. From the PCR reads, TCRdb called clonotypes with MiXCR, one entry per CDR3 protein. The sample includes 500,000 to 650,000 distinct CDR3 sequences, more than 9.5% seen only once; the top ten take around 15%. The sequencing here drew on PBMCs, mostly from graft donor cells, taken 180 days after TCRalphabeta/CD19-depleted stem cell transplant. These receptor sequences come from a female patient aged 2-10 years who had a stem cell transplant for aplastic anemia, so the T cells may come from the graft donor.

This clonotype was observed once. The chain couples TRBV28 to TRBJ1-4; D might be TRBD1 (6 bases). The CDR3 loop spans 15 amino acids. V was trimmed by 5 bases and J by 5 bases, leaving 15 bases between them. The germline gives CDR1 MDHEN, CDR2 SYDVKM. CDR3 DNA sequence: TGTGCCAGCAGTATTTGGGACAACCTGAATGAAAAACTGTTTTTT. Translating it yields CASSIWDNLNEKLFF.

The chain joins TRBV7-2 to TRBJ1-5; D is uncertain. Germline CDR1 SGHTA, CDR2 FQGNSA. This CDR3 contains 15 residues. The V end lost 8 bases, the J end lost 7 bases, and 21 bases lay between the germline ends. CDR3 sequence: CASARRAGLKQPQHF. The CDR3, as DNA: TGTGCCAGCGCACGCCGGGCGGGTCTAAAGCAGCCCCAGCATTTT. Combining the CDR3 with reference TRBV7-2 and TRBJ1-5 gives the whole variable domain GAGVSQSPSNKVTEKGKDVELRCDPISGHTALYWYRQSLGQGLEFLIYFQGNSAPDKSGLPSDRFSAERTGGSVSTLTIQRTQQEDSAVYLCASARRAGLKQPQHFGDGTRLSIL.

This clonotype has only a few counts. This chain uses TRBV18 with TRBJ1-5; TRBD1 matches at 7 bases. From germline, CDR1 is KGHSH and CDR2 LQKENI. Trimming at V came to 3 bases and at J to 6 bases, leaving 5 bases not matched to a gene. The CDR3 is 14 residues long. CDR3: CASSPGTASQPQHF. The CDR3 DNA sequence: TGTGCCAGCTCACCCGGGACAGCCTCTCAGCCCCAGCATTTT.

The chain carries TRBV4-3 and TRBJ2-7, with no clear D. Trimming removed 1 base from V and 9 bases from J, with 13 bases in between. This CDR3 has 13 residues. CDR1 and CDR2 from the germline V gene are LGHNA and YSLEER. The CDR3 here is CASSQVGRSGQYF. CDR3 nucleotides: TGCGCCAGCAGCCAAGTGGGCAGGTCGGGGCAGTACTTC.

This clonotype has just a few counts. V usage is TRBV7-2 and J usage is TRBJ2-5; TRBD2 aligns across 8 bases. J lost 4 bases, V lost 1 base, and 2 bases had no gene match. There are 14 residues in the CDR3. CDR1 SGHTA and CDR2 FQGNSA come from the germline V gene. The CDR3 loop reads CASSLGSGTETQYF. In DNA, the CDR3 is TGTGCCAGCAGCTTAGGTAGCGGGACAGAGACCCAGTACTTC.

The chain couples TRBV7-9 to TRBJ2-1; 10 nucleotides align to TRBD2. Per germline, CDR1 SEHNR and CDR2 FQNEAQ (reference sequence). The CDR3 length is 15 residues. V lost 3 bases and J lost 4; bases outside the gene matches: 3. The DNA of the CDR3 is TGTGCCAGCAGCTTTAGCGGGAGGACTTACAATGAGCAGTTCTTC. Protein product: CASSFSGRTYNEQFF.

A few counts support this clonotype. The V gene is TRBV5-1, the J gene TRBJ2-7; TRBD2 might be the D (6 bases). This CDR3 contains 15 residues. V lost 0 bases to trimming and J lost 5 bases, with 15 bases between them. The germline CDR1 and CDR2 sequences are SGHRS and YFSETQ. CDR3 protein: CASSLAPGGVDEQYV. The CDR3 nucleotides are TGCGCCAGCAGCTTGGCCCCTGGAGGGGTTGACGAGCAGTACGTC.

This clonotype was recorded a few times. The genes are TRBV5-1 and TRBJ2-1; TRBD1 is a possible D gene (6 bases). CDR1 is SGHRS, CDR2 YFSETQ, per germline. The ends were cut back, 7 bases at V and 10 bases at J, with 15 bases in the middle. This CDR3 is 12 amino acids long. CDR3 sequence: CASSRTEWEQFF. The CDR3 DNA follows: TGCGCCAGCTCCCGGACAGAGTGGGAGCAGTTCTTC.

The rearrangement links TRBV7-3 to TRBJ2-3, with TRBD2 as a possible D gene (5 bases). Germline-derived CDR1 and CDR2 are SGHTA and FQGTGA. This CDR3 comprises 16 residues. V lost 5 bases and J 0 bases, leaving 15 bases between the germline ends. CDR3 region: CASSDPGDWSTDTQYF. The CDR3 nucleotides are TGTGCCAGCAGCGATCCCGGGGATTGGAGCACAGATACGCAGTATTTT.

This clonotype was counted at least ten times. The rearrangement uses TRBV6-2 or TRBV6-3 and TRBJ2-1; a possible D gene is TRBD2 (7 bases). Germline values: CDR1 MNHEY, CDR2 SVGEGT. Trimming took 4 bases from V and 7 from J, leaving 11 bases between them. The CDR3 contains 13 residues. CDR3 region: CASSWGGGNEQFF. In nucleotides, the CDR3 is TGTGCCAGCAGTTGGGGGGGCGGGAATGAGCAGTTCTTC.

The chain couples TRBV28 to TRBJ2-1; 9 bases fit TRBD2. J lost 8 bases, V lost 8 bases, and 7 bases had no gene match. CDR1 and CDR2 (germline): MDHEN, SYDVKM. This CDR3 comprises 13 residues. The CDR3 nucleotides are TGTGCCAGCCAGCGGGAGGTCGTTGATGAGCAGTTCTTC. It codes for CASQREVVDEQFF.

The CDR3 loop reads CASPPTRQGRNQPQHF. DNA for the CDR3: TGTGCCAGCCCGCCCACTCGACAGGGCCGAAATCAGCCCCAGCATTTT. This chain uses TRBV28 with TRBJ1-5; 7 nucleotides agree with TRBD1. V gave up 8 bases and J gave up 4 bases; unmatched junction bases: 14. Per the germline V gene, CDR1 is MDHEN and CDR2 is SYDVKM. This CDR3 has 16 residues.

The chain joins TRBV20-1 to TRBJ2-5, with D perhaps matching TRBD1 (6 bases). V shed 5 bases and J shed 5 bases, with 12 bases lying between them. CDR1 DFQATT and CDR2 SNEGSKA come from the germline V gene (reference sequence). This CDR3 contains 12 residues. The CDR3: CSASQGFETQYF. The CDR3 DNA reads as TGCAGTGCTTCACAGGGATTTGAGACCCAGTACTTC.

V gene TRBV18 combines with J gene TRBJ1-1, with D unresolved. CDR1 KGHSH and CDR2 LQKENI come from the germline V gene. The CDR3 is made up of 14 amino acids. V was cut by 3 bases and J by 0 bases, with 8 bases left in between. The CDR3 DNA reads as TGTGCCAGCTCACCTCACCCGTTGAACACTGAAGCTTTCTTT. It codes for CASSPHPLNTEAFF.

The CDR3 nucleotides are TGTGCCAGCAGTTTATGGTCTAGCGGGAGGCCCGGGCAGTTCTTC. Its translation: CASSLWSSGRPGQFF. J is TRBJ2-1 and V is TRBV28, with 11 bases identical to TRBD2. CDR3 length equals 15 residues. Germline CDR1 MDHEN, CDR2 SYDVKM. With V trimmed by 0 bases and J by 12 bases, 7 bases remained unmatched.

This chain uses TRBV5-1 with TRBJ2-7, with 10 positions matching TRBD1. The CDR3 is 14 amino acids. The V and J ends lost 4 bases and 3 bases, in that order; junction bases with no gene match: 4. Per germline, CDR1 SGHRS and CDR2 YFSETQ. The CDR3 coding sequence is TGCGCCAGCAGCAGGACAGGGGGGGACTACGAGCAGTACTTC. Its protein product is CASSRTGGDYEQYF.

The V gene is TRBV4-1, the J gene TRBJ2-1; 11 bases are a match to TRBD2. The CDR3 contains 17 residues. Germline CDR1 and CDR2: MGHRA and YSYEKL. The junction had 7 bases not matched to a gene; V was cut back by 6 bases and J by 0 bases. The CDR3 spells CASRETSGKSSYNEQFF. The CDR3, as DNA: TGCGCCAGCAGAGAGACTAGCGGGAAGAGCTCCTACAATGAGCAGTTCTTC.

The chain recombines TRBV5-8 with TRBJ2-7, with D unclear. This CDR3 contains 14 residues. Germline-derived CDR1 and CDR2 are SGHTS and YDEGEE. Between the trimmed V and J ends, which lost 2 bases and 1 base, there was a span of 10 bases. The CDR3 DNA follows: TGTGCCAGCAGCTTTCGGACGGCTTCCTACGAGCAGTACTTC. Amino acid sequence: CASSFRTASYEQYF.

This clonotype has just a few counts. The chain links TRBV3-1 to TRBJ2-7; the D gene is possibly TRBD2 (6 bases). Germline assignment: CDR1 LGHDT and CDR2 YNNKEL (reference sequence). The V gene lost 5 bases and the J gene lost 7 bases, with 15 bases spanning the gap. CDR3 length: 13 residues. The CDR3 sequence: CASSLAALREQYF. As DNA, the CDR3 is TGTGCCAGCAGCTTAGCGGCCTTGAGGGAGCAGTACTTC.

The rearrangement uses TRBV20-1 and TRBJ2-5; D gene unclear. The CDR3 has 11 amino acids. Germline V gene lookup returns CDR1 DFQATT and CDR2 SNEGSKA (reference sequence). V lost 5 bases, J lost 1 base, and 5 bases lay in between. The DNA for the CDR3 is TGCAGTGCTGACGGCCAAGAGACCCAGTACTTC. It is translated as CSADGQETQYF.

The table lists this clonotype with a few counts. The chain links TRBV12-3 or TRBV12-4 to TRBJ1-5, with 8 bases fitting TRBD1. The CDR3 loop spans 15 amino acids. Germline trimming cut 7 bases from V and 1 base from J; bases unmatched to any gene: 6. The CDR3 here is CASTFTGGSNQPQHF. The DNA of the CDR3 is TGTGCCAGCACTTTCACAGGGGGAAGCAATCAGCCCCAGCATTTT.

This clonotype appeared a few times. V usage is TRBV21-1 and J usage is TRBJ2-1; TRBD2, the table's D call, lacks a check against the DNA. TRBV21-1 is shown as a pseudogene. The CDR3 has 17 residues. Written as DNA, the CDR3 is TGTGCCAGCAGTCGCTTCCGAGGGCTAGCGGGCCCCAATGAGCAGTTCTTC. Its protein product is CASSRFRGLAGPNEQFF.

The table lists this clonotype with a few counts. V gene TRBV9 combines with J gene TRBJ1-1; D is uncertain. The CDR3 is 13 amino acids. Germline CDR1 and CDR2: SGDLS and YYNGEE. V was shortened by 2 bases and J by 4 bases, with 9 bases between the two germline ends. CDR3 DNA sequence: TGTGCCAGCAGCGTGCAACGGGGCACTGAAGCTTTCTTT. As protein: CASSVQRGTEAFF.

The chain employs TRBV5-1 and TRBJ1-5; D is possibly TRBD1 (6 bases). This CDR3 is 14 amino acids long. V gave up 1 base and J gave up 7 bases, with 12 bases separating them. Germline-derived CDR1 and CDR2 are SGHRS and YFSETQ. The CDR3 region is CASSLKGGLQPQHF. The CDR3 nucleotides are TGCGCCAGCAGCTTGAAAGGGGGACTCCAGCCCCAGCATTTT.

This clonotype was seen a handful of times. The chain links TRBV28 to TRBJ1-3, with D perhaps matching TRBD1 (6 bases). Trimming removed 6 bases from V and 4 bases from J, with 16 bases in between. Germline loops: CDR1 MDHEN, CDR2 SYDVKM. This CDR3 has 15 residues. The CDR3 reads CASSMTGSGGNTIYF. CDR3 bases: TGTGCCAGCAGCATGACAGGCTCGGGGGGAAACACCATATATTTT.

The chain has TRBV6-6 and TRBJ2-3, with a tentative D call TRBD1 (5 bases). Trimming took 6 bases from V and 4 from J, leaving 11 bases between them. CDR3 length equals 13 residues. Germline values: CDR1 MNHNY, CDR2 SVGAGI (reference sequence). The CDR3 reads CASRGKTADTQYF. The DNA for the CDR3 is TGTGCCAGCAGGGGAAAGACAGCAGATACGCAGTATTTT.

The chain combines TRBV7-2 with TRBJ2-5; D ambiguous. The CDR3 sequence is 15 residues long. Germline-derived CDR1 and CDR2 are SGHTA and FQGNSA. Trimming took off 4 bases at V and 5 bases at J, with 17 bases between the two ends. The CDR3 nucleotides are TGTGCCAGCAGCTCGATGTCGACCCAAACGGAGACCCAGTACTTC. Encoded protein: CASSSMSTQTETQYF. Drawing the rest from reference TRBV7-2 and TRBJ2-5, the complete variable domain is GAGVSQSPSNKVTEKGKDVELRCDPISGHTALYWYRQSLGQGLEFLIYFQGNSAPDKSGLPSDRFSAERTGGSVSTLTIQRTQQEDSAVYLCASSSMSTQTETQYFGPGTRLLVL.

This clonotype was counted ten times or more. The chain employs TRBV5-5 and TRBJ2-5; possible D gene TRBD1, 5 bases. CDR1 SGHKS and CDR2 YYEKEE come from the germline V gene (reference sequence). The CDR3 runs 14 residues. V lost 2 bases and J lost 2, with 10 bases in between. CDR3: CASSFDPGQETQYF. The CDR3 nucleotides read TGTGCCAGCAGCTTTGACCCAGGGCAAGAGACCCAGTACTTC. Full variable domain (missing parts from reference TRBV5-5 and TRBJ2-5): DAGVTQSPTHLIKTRGQQVTLRCSPISGHKSVSWYQQVLGQGPQFIFQYYEKEERGRGNFPDRFSARQFPNYSSELNVNALLLGDSALYLCASSFDPGQETQYFGPGTRLLVL.

Ten or more counts support this clonotype. The V call is TRBV28, the J call TRBJ2-4, with D maybe TRBD2 (6 bases). Between the trimmed V and J ends, which lost 2 bases and 0 bases, there was a span of 11 bases. This CDR3 spans 16 amino acids. Per the germline V gene, CDR1 is MDHEN and CDR2 is SYDVKM. The CDR3 region is CASSLGLALAKNIQYF. Written as DNA, the CDR3 is TGTGCCAGCAGTTTAGGGCTAGCGTTAGCCAAAAACATTCAGTACTTC.

The sample holds a few counts of this clonotype. This chain uses TRBV28 with TRBJ1-5, with 7 bases lining up with TRBD1. The CDR3 extends over 14 amino acids. Germline V gives CDR1 MDHEN, CDR2 SYDVKM. The J segment lost 4 bases and the V segment lost 5 bases, leaving 5 bases of the junction unmatched. The CDR3 reads CASSQWTGNQPQHF. Written as DNA, the CDR3 is TGTGCCAGCAGTCAATGGACAGGAAATCAGCCCCAGCATTTT.

This clonotype was detected only a few times. The chain is built from TRBV7-8 and TRBJ2-7; 13 bases line up with TRBD2. CDR1 is SGHVS and CDR2 is FQNEAQ in the germline V gene. The CDR3 contains 16 residues. The V gene end was trimmed by 2 bases and the J gene end by 3 bases; junction bases not matched to a gene: 4. CDR3 sequence: CASSLRGTSGIYEQYV. Written as DNA, the CDR3 is TGTGCCAGCAGCTTACGGGGGACTAGCGGGATCTACGAGCAGTACGTC.

This clonotype was picked up a small number of times. This chain links TRBV7-2 with TRBJ2-5; 8 positions match TRBD1. The junction had 6 bases not matched to a gene; V was cut back by 4 bases and J by 5 bases. Germline-derived CDR1 and CDR2 are SGHTA and FQGNSA. The CDR3 loop spans 14 amino acids. The CDR3 nucleotides are TGTGCCAGCAGCTCAGGGGGCGGGATTGAGACCCAGTACTTC. Translating it yields CASSSGGGIETQYF.